This T cell receptor (beta chain) was captured by sequencing in a study of cytomegalovirus exposure and HLA in healthy donors. General study results and limits: In vitro experiments confirmed that three CMV-associated chains were specific for CMV antigens. Later analysis indicated greater clonal expansion among HLA-associated TCR beta chains than among equally common other chains. The authors judged a highly shared variant cluster likely a sequencing artifact.

The CDR3 loop spans 13 amino acids. Germline CDR1 and CDR2: MNHNY and SVGAGI (reference sequence). The PCR ran on 60 Vbeta and 13 Jbeta primers. In the original analysis: In a later analysis, the count reached about 75 million unique TCR beta chains, with around 11 million shared. The protocol was immunoSEQ multiplex PCR, while the TCRdb copy is restricted to in-frame clones and leaves out a portion. The DNA gave D and trimming, while V, J and clone size come from that table. This table has under 150,000 clones, about 81% appearing once. This clone was counted a few times. Its matching antigen is unknown. Sequence at one end of the junction differs from germline and may be a read error.

This clonotype was sampled from a woman in her fifties or sixties in good health and CMV-seropositive. The chain joins TRBV6-6 to TRBJ1-1; no reliable D call. The specimen sequenced was PBMCs. For the CDR3, the DNA is TGTGCCAGCAGCTACTCACAGAACACTGAAGCTTTCTTT. It is translated as CASSYSQNTEAFF.